Below are 18 T cell receptor beta chains sequenced from a single sample in a study of T cells expressing NK-cell markers. TCRdb reworked the 5' RACE reads into one entry per CDR3 protein, no DNA. The sample totals a few hundred thousand distinct CDR3 sequences. What was sequenced was blood T cells: a sorted CD56 or NKG2C T cell subset, CD4+ or CD8+ T cells, or bulk PBMC T cells (not recorded which). Source of these receptors: a man aged 18-75 years in good health.

This chain links TRBV18 with TRBJ1-1. Germline CDR1 and CDR2: KGHSH and LQKENI. The CDR3 contains 17 residues. CDR3 loop: CASSPQLQNSGRTEAFF.

The V gene is TRBV20-1, the J gene TRBJ1-2; TCRdb proposes TRBD1, but this gene call is untestable without DNA. The CDR3 sequence is 11 residues long. The germline V gene encodes CDR1 DFQATT and CDR2 SNEGSKA (reference sequence). This CDR3 reads CSATTVYGYTF.

This chain uses TRBV30 with TRBJ2-1; TCRdb's D gene call, TRBD2, goes unchecked for lack of DNA. Germline CDR1 and CDR2: GTSNPN and SVGIG (reference sequence). This CDR3 comprises 19 residues. The CDR3 loop reads CAWSWTVNRGAQPPNEQFF.

The V call is TRBV6-1, the J call TRBJ1-4. The CDR3 is 14 residues long. Germline CDR1 MNHNS, CDR2 SASEGT. The CDR3 region is CASSRYREGGKLFF.

The chain couples TRBV25-1 to TRBJ2-2; lacking DNA, the TRBD2 call made by TCRdb goes unchecked. Germline V gene data show CDR1 as MGHDK and CDR2 as SYGVNS. The CDR3 consists of 15 residues. The CDR3 protein is CASSRTDGGAGELFF.

The V gene is TRBV5-6, the J gene TRBJ1-3. Germline V CDR1 and CDR2: SGHDT, YYEEEE. The CDR3 is made up of 14 amino acids. The CDR3 reads CASSLGQTGNTIYF.

This chain joins TRBV18 and TRBJ2-1; there is no DNA to check the TCRdb D call of TRBD1. Germline-derived CDR1 and CDR2 are KGHSH and LQKENI. This CDR3 is built from 16 residues. The CDR3 sequence is CASSTRGPTIYNEQFF.

The CDR3 sequence is CASSRAGTTYEQYF. The rearrangement links TRBV21-1 to TRBJ2-7; TCRdb indicates TRBD2, and absent DNA this call remains unverified. TRBV21-1 is flagged as a pseudogene. This CDR3 is 14 amino acids long.

The rearrangement joins TRBV27 to TRBJ2-7; without DNA, the TCRdb call of TRBD1 cannot be checked. In germline, CDR1 is MNHEY, CDR2 SMNVEV (reference sequence). The CDR3 covers 15 residues. The CDR3: CASSLHQRAGYEQYF.

The J gene is TRBJ2-2, the V gene TRBV20-1; TCRdb selects TRBD1, and the lack of DNA leaves this call unchecked. Germline assignment: CDR1 DFQATT and CDR2 SNEGSKA (reference sequence). The CDR3 is made up of 13 amino acids. The CDR3 sequence: CSARDRGWGELFF.

The genes are TRBV19 and TRBJ2-2; the TCRdb D gene call, TRBD2, has no DNA to confirm it. Germline V lookup: CDR1 LNHDA, CDR2 SQIVND (reference sequence). The CDR3 is 16 residues long. The CDR3 spells CASSIDAGRRTGELFF. Looking up the rest from reference TRBV19 and TRBJ2-2 gives the full variable domain: DGGITQSPKYLFRKEGQNVTLSCEQNLNHDAMYWYRQDPGQGLRLIYYSQIVNDFQKGDIAEGYSVSREKKESFPLTVTSAQKNPTAFYLCASSIDAGRRTGELFFGEGSRLTVL.

This CDR3 reads CSARKDRGPIYEQYF. V usage is TRBV20-1 and J usage is TRBJ2-7; TCRdb gives TRBD1 as the D gene, but with no DNA this cannot be confirmed. The CDR3 sequence is 15 residues long. CDR1 is DFQATT, CDR2 SNEGSKA, per germline (reference sequence).

The chain carries TRBV5-1 and TRBJ1-1; the TRBD1 assignment by TCRdb is unverifiable without DNA. The CDR3 totals 15 residues. Germline CDR1 SGHRS, CDR2 YFSETQ. The CDR3 reads CASSIGLRDLGEAFF.

The chain joins TRBV5-1 to TRBJ1-2. Germline CDR1 is SGHRS and CDR2 is YFSETQ. CDR3 length: 16 amino acids. The CDR3: CASSLGAGGTNYGYTF.

The chain has TRBV24-1 and TRBJ1-5; TCRdb names TRBD1, which stays unverified in the absence of DNA. The CDR3 runs 13 residues. The germline gives CDR1 KGHDR, CDR2 SFDVKD. CDR3 amino acids: CATRSGNNQPQHF.

The V gene is TRBV5-1, the J gene TRBJ2-5; TCRdb picks TRBD1, but there is no DNA to check that call. Germline-derived CDR1 and CDR2 are SGHRS and YFSETQ. The CDR3 is 14 amino acids. The CDR3 is CASSPAPSQETQYF.

This chain links TRBV28 with TRBJ2-4; absent DNA, TCRdb's TRBD1 call cannot be checked. This CDR3 region has 15 residues. Germline CDR1 and CDR2: MDHEN and SYDVKM. The chain's CDR3 is CASSSRGSRLNIQYF.

The chain employs TRBV6-5 and TRBJ2-7; without DNA, the TCRdb call of TRBD1 cannot be checked. This CDR3 comprises 12 residues. In germline, CDR1 is MNHEY, CDR2 SVGAGI. The CDR3 is CASSVTPYEQYF.